These T cell receptor beta chains were read from a single sample in a study of cytomegalovirus exposure and HLA in healthy donors. The data were produced by immunoSEQ multiplex PCR, yet TCRdb's version contains in-frame clones alone and is incomplete. This sample has approximately 100,000 clones; approximately 77% occur once, and the top ten carry 11% to 15%. What was sequenced was PBMCs. The receptors here all came from a male donor in good health and CMV-seropositive. The CDR3 runs from the conserved cysteine through the conserved F or W. Each record gives: V gene, clone size, D gene, J gene, CDR3 DNA, CDR3 protein. The D gene is left open where the match is weak. Clone size is stated in some rows and not others, as once, few, many or a class when expanded.

TRBV13	NA	NA	TRBJ1-1	TGTGCCAGCAGCTTAGCCGGGTTGGGCACTGAAGCTTTCTTT	CASSLAGLGTEAFF
TRBV5-1	NA	NA	TRBJ2-5	TGCGCCAGCACCTCCCCCACTCACCAAGAGACCCAGTACTTC	CASTSPTHQETQYF
TRBV5-1	NA	NA	TRBJ2-3	TGCGCCAGCAGCTTGGGGGCCCAGGGTACAGATACGCAGTATTTT	CASSLGAQGTDTQYF
TRBV4-1	once	TRBD2	TRBJ2-3	TGCGCCAGCAGCCCGAGCGGGAGGGGCTTCACAGATACGCAGTATTTT	CASSPSGRGFTDTQYF
TRBV29-1	NA	NA	TRBJ1-1	TGCAGCGTGGGCCCAGGGTGGGGCACTGAAGCTTTCTTT	CSVGPGWGTEAFF
TRBV25-1	NA	NA	TRBJ2-2	TGTGCCAGCAGTAGACGTTTAATAGGGACTCCCGACACCGGGGAGCTGTTTTTT	CASSRRLIGTPDTGELFF
TRBV2	NA	NA	TRBJ2-1	TGTGCCAGCAGTGAGATCACACCTTACAATGAGCAGTTCTTC	CASSEITPYNEQFF
TRBV11-3	few	NA	TRBJ1-1	TGTGCCAGCAGCCATGCGACTGAAGCTTTCTTT	CASSHATEAFF
TRBV30	NA	TRBD1	TRBJ1-5	TGTGCCTGGGGAACCGGGACAGGGACTTCCAATCAGCCCCAGCATTTT	CAWGTGTGTSNQPQHF
TRBV19	few	NA	TRBJ1-5	TGTGCCAGTAGTATATCCAGAAATCAGCCCCAGCATTTT	CASSISRNQPQHF
TRBV4-1	NA	NA	TRBJ2-1	TGCGCCAGCAGCCAAGATGGGGGCCTAAACTCCAGGCGGGAGCAGTTCTTC	CASSQDGGLNSRREQFF
TRBV30	NA	NA	TRBJ1-5	TGTGCCTGGAGTTTCCACCAGGGCGGCAATCAGCCCCAGCATTTT	CAWSFHQGGNQPQHF
TRBV5-1	few	TRBD2	TRBJ2-1	TGCGCCAGCAGCTCTGGACTAGCACCCGTCTCCTACAATGAGCAGTTCTTC	CASSSGLAPVSYNEQFF
TRBV6-6	NA	NA	TRBJ2-3	TGTGCCAGCAGGGGAGTCCGTGTCAACGCCTTCGATACGCAGTATTTT	CASRGVRVNAFDTQYF
TRBV5-4	NA	TRBD2	TRBJ2-1	TGTGCCAGCAGCCCTGGGACTAGCGATGCATACAATGAGCAGTTCTTC	CASSPGTSDAYNEQFF